A single sample is the source of the 24 T cell receptor beta chains below, sequenced in a study of T cells in Graves' hyperthyroidism and ophthalmopathy. Amplified TCR beta CDR3 regions came from RNA transcripts. A first-round RT-PCR of the TCR CDR3 used the HTBI primer set. TCRdb re-called the multiplex PCR reads with MiXCR, one entry per CDR3 protein. Found here are about 610,000 distinct CDR3 sequences, roughly 16% of them singletons; the top ten hold around 3.3%. Material for sequencing was blood. The receptors were gathered from a woman aged 40 to 50 with Graves' ophthalmopathy.

The V gene is TRBV24-1, the J gene TRBJ2-7; D gene unclear. Deletions cut 0 bases from V and 6 bases from J, with 5 bases between. This CDR3 comprises 12 residues. Per germline, CDR1 KGHDR and CDR2 SFDVKD. CDR3 sequence reads: CATSDLLGEQYF. In DNA, the CDR3 is TGTGCCACCAGTGATTTGCTGGGCGAGCAGTACTTC.

The chain employs TRBV7-9 and TRBJ2-7, with D tentatively TRBD2 (7 bases). The V gene lost 6 bases and the J gene lost 7 bases, with 25 bases spanning the gap. The CDR3 is made up of 16 amino acids. Germline V CDR1 and CDR2: SEHNR, FQNEAQ (reference sequence). The CDR3 nucleotides are TGTGCCAGCAGTCGGGGAGGCGGGGGCCCAGGGAGGGAGCAGTACTTC. This sequence encodes CASSRGGGGPGREQYF. Together with reference TRBV7-9 and TRBJ2-7, the CDR3 gives the full variable domain: DTGVSQNPRHKITKRGQNVTFRCDPISEHNRLYWYRQTLGQGPEFLTYFQNEAQLEKSRLLSDRFSAERPKGSFSTLEIQRTEQGDSAMYLCASSRGGGGPGREQYFGPGTRLTVT.

This clonotype was observed many times. This rearrangement joins TRBV7-9 to TRBJ2-7; TRBD1 aligns across 8 bases. CDR3 length equals 15 residues. CDR1 is SEHNR, CDR2 FQNEAQ, per germline (reference sequence). The junction had 8 bases not matched to a gene; V was cut back by 5 bases and J by 2 bases. The CDR3, as DNA: TGTGCCAGCAGCAAACAGGGGGGTAAGGCCTACGAGCAGTACTTC. Its translation is CASSKQGGKAYEQYF.

This clonotype was picked up many times. The chain combines TRBV11-2 with TRBJ2-3; D is undetermined. V shed 1 base and J shed 8 bases, with 10 bases lying between them. The V gene's germline CDR1 is SGHAT and CDR2 FQNNGV. The CDR3 consists of 13 residues. The CDR3 loop is CASSLGALGTQYF. DNA of the CDR3: TGTGCCAGCAGCTTAGGGGCGCTGGGTACGCAGTATTTT. The full variable domain, completed using reference TRBV11-2 and TRBJ2-3, is EAGVAQSPRYKIIEKRQSVAFWCNPISGHATLYWYQQILGQGPKLLIQFQNNGVVDDSQLPKDRFSAERLKGVDSTLKIQPAKLEDSAVYLCASSLGALGTQYFGPGTRLTVL.

The chain uses TRBV18 and TRBJ2-7; 7 nucleotides align to TRBD2. Germline-derived CDR1 and CDR2 are KGHSH and LQKENI. The V gene end was trimmed by 2 bases and the J gene end by 3 bases; junction bases not matched to a gene: 10. This CDR3 is built from 16 residues. This CDR3 reads CASSPSANGLGYEQYF. The CDR3 nucleotides read TGTGCCAGCTCACCATCGGCCAACGGACTAGGCTACGAGCAGTACTTC.

The chain employs TRBV4-1 and TRBJ2-7; the D is unclear. CDR1 and CDR2 (germline): MGHRA, YSYEKL. V was shortened by 0 bases and J by 3 bases, with 15 bases between the two germline ends. This CDR3 spans 16 amino acids. This chain's CDR3 is CASSQDWVNAIYEQYF. The CDR3 DNA is TGCGCCAGCAGCCAAGATTGGGTTAACGCCATCTACGAGCAGTACTTC.

The chain uses TRBV27 and TRBJ2-1; possibly TRBD2 for D (6 bases). Germline CDR1 reads MNHEY; CDR2 reads SMNVEV (reference sequence). CDR3 length: 15 residues. The V and J ends lost 0 bases and 7 bases respectively, with 13 bases between them. In nucleotides, the CDR3 is TGTGCCAGCAGTTTATCACGACTAGGTCCTAATGAGCAGTTCTTC. This translates into CASSLSRLGPNEQFF.

The gene calls are TRBV27 and TRBJ2-6; 9 bases line up with TRBD1. Germline assignment: CDR1 MNHEY and CDR2 SMNVEV (reference sequence). This CDR3 contains 16 residues. V was pared by 5 bases and J by 3 bases, with 5 bases of the junction left unmatched. The CDR3 here is CASSNNRGRGANVLTF. DNA for the CDR3: TGTGCCAGCAGTAACAACAGGGGGCGTGGGGCCAACGTCCTGACTTTC.

For the CDR3, the DNA is TGTGCCAGCAGCTTCCCGGGACAGGGGATCACCGGGGAGCTGTTTTTT. This encodes CASSFPGQGITGELFF. V is TRBV7-9 and J is TRBJ2-2; 10 nucleotides line up with TRBD1. The CDR3 spans 16 residues. With 3 bases clipped from V and 4 bases from J, the junction kept 5 bases outside the gene matches. Germline lookup yields CDR1 SEHNR and CDR2 FQNEAQ (reference sequence). The whole variable domain, remainder taken from reference TRBV7-9 and TRBJ2-2, is DTGVSQNPRHKITKRGQNVTFRCDPISEHNRLYWYRQTLGQGPEFLTYFQNEAQLEKSRLLSDRFSAERPKGSFSTLEIQRTEQGDSAMYLCASSFPGQGITGELFFGEGSRLTVL.

The table lists this clonotype with a count of one. A clone one base away is much larger, so this may be a read error. The chain uses TRBV3-1 and TRBJ2-2; no clear D gene. V dropped 0 bases and J dropped 6 bases, with 17 bases sitting between them. The V gene's germline CDR1 is LGHDT and CDR2 YNNKEL (reference sequence). This CDR3 has 17 amino acids. The CDR3 is CASSQEAPPSWSGELFF. CDR3 bases: TGTGCCAGCAGCCAAGAGGCACCTCCGAGTTGGTCCGGGGAGCTGTTTTTT.

This clonotype was seen ten or more times. The J gene is TRBJ2-5, the V gene TRBV7-9, with D perhaps matching TRBD1 (5 bases). There are 14 residues in the CDR3. Germline V gene sequence: CDR1 SEHNR, CDR2 FQNEAQ (reference sequence). Trimming took off 1 base at V and 5 bases at J, with 11 bases between the two ends. CDR3 in amino acids: CASSLGSGWETQYF. The CDR3 DNA sequence: TGTGCCAGCAGCTTAGGCTCAGGGTGGGAGACCCAGTACTTC.

This clonotype was seen many times. The chain employs TRBV19 and TRBJ1-1; 9 positions match TRBD1. V was pared by 11 bases and J by 4 bases, with 5 bases of the junction left unmatched. This CDR3 region has 12 residues. CDR1 LNHDA and CDR2 SQIVND come from the germline V gene (reference sequence). This chain's CDR3 is CAALDRGTEAFF. For the CDR3, the DNA is TGTGCCGCATTGGACAGGGGCACTGAAGCTTTCTTT. Supplemented by reference TRBV19 and TRBJ1-1, the full variable domain reads DGGITQSPKYLFRKEGQNVTLSCEQNLNHDAMYWYRQDPGQGLRLIYYSQIVNDFQKGDIAEGYSVSREKKESFPLTVTSAQKNPTAFYLCAALDRGTEAFFGQGTRLTVV.

This clonotype was detected only a few times. The V and J genes are TRBV12-3 or TRBV12-4 and TRBJ1-5, with D perhaps TRBD1 (6 bases). Trimming left V 5 bases short and J 5 bases short, with 19 bases between. The CDR3 is 16 residues long. CDR3 amino acids: CASSRRGAQNYQPQHF. In nucleotides, the CDR3 is TGTGCCAGCAGTCGACGGGGGGCCCAAAACTATCAGCCCCAGCATTTT.

The V and J genes are TRBV29-1 and TRBJ1-1; D not certain. Trimming shortened V by 7 bases and J by 4 bases, and 10 bases separated the two germline ends. Germline-derived CDR1 and CDR2 are SQVTM and ANQGSEA. The CDR3 sequence is 11 residues long. The CDR3, as DNA: TGCAGCGCCACGACGGGCACTGAAGCTTTCTTT. Translated: CSATTGTEAFF.

This clonotype was found a few times. Here the CDR3 DNA reads TGTGCCAGCAGTTTTTACGGCGACAGAGGCACAGATACGCAGTATTTT. This sequence encodes CASSFYGDRGTDTQYF. The chain employs TRBV12-3 or TRBV12-4 and TRBJ2-3, with TRBD1 as a possible D gene (5 bases). This CDR3 comprises 16 residues. V shed 3 bases and J shed 1 base, with 14 bases lying between them.

This clonotype occurred a few times. The V call is TRBV19, the J call TRBJ2-5, with D perhaps matching TRBD2 (6 bases). CDR1 is LNHDA and CDR2 is SQIVND in the germline V gene (reference sequence). V was cut by 5 bases and J by 5 bases, with 18 bases left in between. The CDR3 is 15 residues long. The chain's CDR3 is CASSFPSDQGETQYF. The CDR3 bases are TGTGCCAGTAGTTTTCCTAGCGACCAAGGGGAGACCCAGTACTTC.

This clonotype was recorded at least ten times. This rearrangement joins TRBV7-2 to TRBJ2-7; 7 bases map to TRBD1. There are 15 residues in the CDR3. The V gene's germline CDR1 is SGHTA and CDR2 FQGNSA. Unmatched junction bases numbered 9, after V lost 3 bases and J lost 4 bases. The DNA of the CDR3 is TGTGCCAGCAGCTTGTCCTCAGACAGGGCGTACGAGCAGTACTTC. This codes for CASSLSSDRAYEQYF.

At least ten counts were recorded for this clonotype. The J gene is TRBJ1-3, the V gene TRBV18; D may be TRBD1 (6 bases). CDR1 and CDR2 (germline): KGHSH, LQKENI. The CDR3 length is 15 residues. Trimming removed 6 bases from V and 0 bases from J, with 12 bases in between. The CDR3 DNA follows: TGTGCCAGCTCGCCAACAGGGTTCTCTGGAAACACCATATATTTT. Translated: CASSPTGFSGNTIYF.

This clonotype was seen at least ten times. CDR3 in amino acids: CASSPSTDYQPQHF. The CDR3 nucleotides read TGTGCCAGCAGCCCTTCGACAGACTATCAGCCCCAGCATTTT. The J gene is TRBJ1-5, the V gene TRBV7-8, with D perhaps TRBD1 (5 bases). Germline values: CDR1 SGHVS, CDR2 FQNEAQ. The CDR3 length is 14 residues. V was trimmed by 5 bases and J by 5 bases, leaving 13 bases between them.

The chain employs TRBV7-2 and TRBJ2-5, with D perhaps TRBD2 (6 bases). The CDR3 covers 15 residues. Germline-derived CDR1 and CDR2 are SGHTA and FQGNSA. Trimming cost V 5 bases and J 7 bases, with 20 bases left between them. CDR3 bases: TGTGCCAGCAGCCTCCAGGAGGGAGTTATGGGGACCCAGTACTTC. This sequence encodes CASSLQEGVMGTQYF.

This clonotype was detected ten times or more. The V and J genes are TRBV2 and TRBJ2-1; 9 positions match TRBD2. This CDR3 has 15 amino acids. The V gene end was trimmed by 4 bases and the J gene end by 6 bases; junction bases not matched to a gene: 7. Germline V gene lookup returns CDR1 SNHLY and CDR2 FYNNEI. The CDR3 nucleotides read TGTGCCAGCAGTGTGGGCGGGGGGGCCTTCAATGAGCAGTTCTTC. Amino acid sequence: CASSVGGGAFNEQFF.

This clonotype was counted at least ten times. The rearrangement joins TRBV6-2 or TRBV6-3 to TRBJ2-1, with 12 positions matching TRBD2. The germline V gene encodes CDR1 MNHEY and CDR2 SVGEGT. The CDR3 loop spans 16 amino acids. V trimming: 6 bases; J trimming: 2 bases; junction bases outside the gene matches: 5. The DNA of the CDR3 is TGTGCCAGCAGCCCCCTAGCGGGAGGGGCCTACAATGAGCAGTTCTTC. Translated, it gives CASSPLAGGAYNEQFF.

This clonotype was found many times. J is TRBJ2-7 and V is TRBV6-2 or TRBV6-3; possible D gene TRBD2, 5 bases. With 2 bases removed from V and 0 bases from J, the gap between germline ends came to 11 bases. This CDR3 has 15 amino acids. CDR1 and CDR2 (germline): MNHEY, SVGEGT. Here the CDR3 reads CASSYTDGGSYEQYF. The CDR3 nucleotides read TGTGCCAGCAGTTACACGGACGGAGGCTCCTACGAGCAGTACTTC.

V gene TRBV5-8 combines with J gene TRBJ2-1; D remains ambiguous. Trimming shortened V by 3 bases and J by 10 bases, and 14 bases separated the two germline ends. CDR1 is SGHTS, CDR2 YDEGEE, per germline. CDR3 length: 13 amino acids. CDR3 nucleotide sequence: TGTGCCAGCAGCTCCACCCTTCCCGGGGAGCAGTTCTTC. Protein product: CASSSTLPGEQFF.